The 14 T cell receptor beta chains given below trace back to one sample, sequenced in a study of regulatory and conventional T cells in RAG deficiency (dated by TCRdb to the late 2010s). Library preparation employed the immunoSEQ multiplex PCR assay. Sourced from immuneACCESS, this table was stored by TCRdb with only in-frame sequences that have V and J called. A share of the clones is absent; for the studies checked, an unresolved V gene accounts for under half, and the remainder has no known explanation. This sample holds around 22,000 clones; around 92% were observed only once. The ten largest clones take up under 0.85% of the sample. Before genomic DNA was extracted, conventional CD4+ T cells were isolated from blood as CD25-low CD127-high cells. These data also formed part of another study, on regulatory T cells. From that second study: In the multiplex PCR, 52 forward TRBV primers and 13 reverse TRBJ primers were used, and assay-based and computational corrections were applied for amplification bias.

Sequenced: CD4+ T cells sorted from blood. The source is a human donor in good health.

The chain joins TRBV5-1 to TRBJ1-4, with D possibly being TRBD1 (5 bases). The CDR3 is made up of 13 amino acids. Trimming stripped 4 bases from V and 12 bases from J, with 16 bases between. CDR1 is SGHRS and CDR2 is YFSETQ in the germline V gene. The DNA of the CDR3 is TGCGCCAGCAGCCACCGGGGCGAACCGGAACTGTTTTTT. It translates to CASSHRGEPELFF.

The chain combines TRBV2 with TRBJ2-1; unclear D gene. The CDR3 covers 14 residues. CDR1 and CDR2 from the germline V gene are SNHLY and FYNNEI. The V end was cut by 2 bases, the J end by 6 bases, with 11 bases between. DNA of the CDR3: TGTGCCAGCAGTGAAAGTGCCAGCATCAATGAGCAGTTCTTC. It specifies CASSESASINEQFF.

The table lists this clone with a few counts. The chain joins TRBV29-1 to TRBJ2-7; 7 positions agree with TRBD2. This CDR3 has 13 residues. V shed 6 bases, J shed 0 bases, and the junction held 5 bases outside the gene matches. The V gene's germline CDR1 is SQVTM and CDR2 ANQGSEA. The CDR3, as DNA: TGCAGCGTCGCCCTAGCGGTCTCCTACGAGCAGTACTTC. It encodes CSVALAVSYEQYF.

This chain uses TRBV25-1 with TRBJ1-3; 7 bases align to TRBD1. Germline CDR1 is MGHDK and CDR2 is SYGVNS. The CDR3 totals 14 residues. Trimming took 5 bases from V and 1 from J; bases not matched to a gene: 2. DNA for the CDR3: TGTGCCAGCAGTCTGACAGGGTCTGGAAACACCATATATTTT. It encodes CASSLTGSGNTIYF.

The CDR3 DNA sequence: TGTGCCAGTCTTACTATGAACACTGAAGCTTTCTTT. Encoded protein: CASLTMNTEAFF. V and J are TRBV2 and TRBJ1-1; D not certain. The length of the CDR3 is 12 residues. V lost 9 bases and J 0 bases, leaving 8 bases between the germline ends. Germline CDR1 and CDR2: SNHLY and FYNNEI.

This chain uses TRBV9 with TRBJ1-2; D gene unclear. The CDR3 spans 15 residues. Trimming took 0 bases from V and 2 from J, leaving 11 bases between them. Germline V gene sequence: CDR1 SGDLS, CDR2 YYNGEE. The CDR3, as DNA: TGTGCCAGCAGCGTAGGGAGCAGCCGAAACTATGGCTACACCTTC. It encodes CASSVGSSRNYGYTF.

The J gene is TRBJ1-1, the V gene TRBV2; no clear D. V was clipped by 6 bases and J by 2 bases, with 10 bases between them. The CDR3 sequence is 13 residues long. Germline CDR1 SNHLY, CDR2 FYNNEI. The CDR3 here is CASRVESNTEAFF. DNA of the CDR3: TGTGCCAGCAGGGTGGAATCAAACACTGAAGCTTTCTTT.

The rearrangement joins TRBV7-3 to TRBJ2-3, with 10 nucleotides matching TRBD2. V shed 5 bases, J shed 4 bases, and the junction held 6 bases outside the gene matches. Germline V gives CDR1 SGHTA, CDR2 FQGTGA. The CDR3 spans 15 residues. DNA for the CDR3: TGTGCCAGCAGCGAATCCGGGACTAGCGCAGATACGCAGTATTTT. Translation gives CASSESGTSADTQYF.

V is TRBV19 and J is TRBJ2-3, with TRBD2 matching over 10 bases. V lost 4 bases, J lost 8 bases, and 12 bases stayed unmatched. The CDR3 is 16 residues long. Germline lookup yields CDR1 LNHDA and CDR2 SQIVND (reference sequence). For the CDR3, the DNA is TGTGCCAGTAGTACCCTAGGACTAGCGGTGGGGGTTACGCAGTATTTT. Its protein is CASSTLGLAVGVTQYF.

The chain couples TRBV7-3 to TRBJ2-5; D may match TRBD1 or TRBD2 (5 bases each). Germline V gene lookup returns CDR1 SGHTA and CDR2 FQGTGA. This CDR3 contains 13 residues. Trimming pared 5 bases from V and 5 bases from J, leaving 12 bases between. The CDR3 reads CASSRGAGETQYF. The CDR3, as DNA: TGTGCCAGCAGCCGAGGGGCCGGGGAGACCCAGTACTTC. Variable domain in full (rest from reference TRBV7-3 and TRBJ2-5): GAGVSQTPSNKVTEKGKYVELRCDPISGHTALYWYRQSLGQGPEFLIYFQGTGAADDSGLPNDRFFAVRPEGSVSTLKIQRTERGDSAVYLCASSRGAGETQYFGPGTRLLVL.

This chain connects TRBV5-5 to TRBJ2-7, with 7 bases that match TRBD1. V gave up 4 bases and J gave up 3 bases; unmatched junction bases: 4. Germline CDR1 is SGHKS and CDR2 is YYEKEE (reference sequence). The CDR3 is 13 amino acids. The CDR3 region has the DNA TGTGCCAGCAGCCAACGGGACAGCTACGAGCAGTACTTC. Translating gives CASSQRDSYEQYF.

The rearrangement uses TRBV9 and TRBJ2-6; D remains unclear. The CDR3 is 15 residues long. Germline V gene sequence: CDR1 SGDLS, CDR2 YYNGEE. Trimming took 0 bases from V and 1 from J, leaving 5 bases between them. This CDR3 is CASSVVGSGANVLTF. In DNA, the CDR3 is TGTGCCAGCAGCGTAGTAGGGTCTGGGGCCAACGTCCTGACTTTC.

Concerning this clone itself: One end of the junction is discordant with germline, which a read error may explain. This sequence joins TRBV19 and TRBJ1-5; perhaps TRBD1 as D (5 bases). CDR1 and CDR2 from the germline V gene are LNHDA and SQIVND (reference sequence). The CDR3 length is 16 residues. The DNA for the CDR3 is TGTGCCAGTAGGATAGGAGGGGCGAGCGGCAATCAGCCCCAGCATTTT. Its protein is CASRIGGASGNQPQHF.

V usage is TRBV5-1 and J usage is TRBJ1-5; unclear D gene. The V gene's germline CDR1 is SGHRS and CDR2 YFSETQ. The CDR3 spans 15 residues. Trimming removed 4 bases from V and 0 bases from J, with 11 bases in between. CDR3 region: CASSLDGYSNQPQHF. For the CDR3, the DNA is TGCGCCAGCAGCCTGGACGGATATAGCAATCAGCCCCAGCATTTT.